This T cell receptor (beta chain) was found in a study of identical twins. MiXCR, run by TCRdb on the 5' RACE reads, gives a single entry per CDR3 protein. The table records hundreds of thousands of distinct CDR3 sequences, roughly 20% of them present only once. This CDR3 is built from 16 residues. Germline values: CDR1 SGHVS, CDR2 FNYEAQ. Trimming cost V 4 bases and J 4 bases, with 20 bases left between them. These data were also filed under a second study, of T cells expressing NK-cell markers.

This sequence originates from a woman younger than 35 in good health. The chain couples TRBV7-6 to TRBJ2-7; D assignment may be TRBD1 or TRBD2 (6 bases each). Sequenced sample: PBMCs. CDR3 bases: TGTGCCAGCAGCTCGGGGGCAGGGGTCCAGAAGTACGAGCAGTACTTC. This translates into CASSSGAGVQKYEQYF.